The 29 T cell receptor beta chains below were found in one sample sequenced in a study of blood T cell repertoires in COVID-19. The table came from immunoSEQ multiplex PCR; TCRdb's copy has only in-frame clones and leaves some out. The sample includes 300,000 or so clones, roughly nine tenths of them seen just once. Source material: PBMCs or T cells enriched from blood (not recorded which). These receptors were taken from a man aged 60 to 69 who had recovered from COVID-19.

The CDR3 here is CASRQGNYGYTF. CDR3 sequence (DNA): TGTGCCAGTAGACAGGGGAACTATGGCTACACCTTC. The genes are TRBV19 and TRBJ1-2, with 7 bases fitting TRBD1. This CDR3 is built from 12 residues. The junction had 0 bases not matched to a gene; V was cut back by 6 bases and J by 2 bases. Germline V gene sequence: CDR1 LNHDA, CDR2 SQIVND (reference sequence). The whole variable domain, remainder taken from reference TRBV19 and TRBJ1-2, is DGGITQSPKYLFRKEGQNVTLSCEQNLNHDAMYWYRQDPGQGLRLIYYSQIVNDFQKGDIAEGYSVSREKKESFPLTVTSAQKNPTAFYLCASRQGNYGYTFGSGTRLTVV.

The chain is built from TRBV5-1 and TRBJ1-3, with TRBD1 identical over 7 bases. This CDR3 is 17 amino acids long. Looked up from germline, CDR1 is SGHRS and CDR2 is YFSETQ. The J segment lost 4 bases and the V segment lost 0 bases, leaving 10 bases of the junction unmatched. Here the CDR3 reads CASSLAGLTGSGNTIYF. DNA for the CDR3: TGCGCCAGCAGCTTGGCGGGATTGACAGGGTCAGGAAACACCATATATTTT.

Comment on this clone: In the same sample, other DNA sequences code for this CDR3. V usage is TRBV9 and J usage is TRBJ2-3; TRBD1 is a possible D gene (6 bases). V was trimmed by 1 base and J by 3 bases, leaving 6 bases between them. CDR1 is SGDLS, CDR2 YYNGEE, per germline. The CDR3 has 13 residues. In DNA, the CDR3 is TGTGCCAGCAGCGTAACAGGGACAGATACGCAGTATTTT. This gives the protein CASSVTGTDTQYF.

V gene TRBV3-1 (or the pseudogene TRBV3-2) combines with J gene TRBJ1-3; D is unresolved. V was pared by 1 base and J by 3 bases, with 7 bases between. The CDR3 has 14 amino acids. Germline V CDR1 and CDR2: LGHDT, YNNKEL (reference sequence). The CDR3 sequence: CASSQGIRGNTIYF. As DNA, the CDR3 is TGTGCCAGCAGCCAAGGTATCCGTGGAAACACCATATATTTT.

The chain carries TRBV24-1 and TRBJ1-3; D gene unclear. The CDR3 has 15 amino acids. The germline V gene encodes CDR1 KGHDR and CDR2 SFDVKD. The V end lost 3 bases, the J end lost 0 bases, and 8 bases lay between the germline ends. CDR3 bases: TGTGCCACCAGTGATGGCACGAACTCTGGAAACACCATATATTTT. It translates to CATSDGTNSGNTIYF.

This chain joins TRBV6-1 and TRBJ1-2; a possible D gene is TRBD1 (5 bases). Trimming took off 0 bases at V and 8 bases at J, with 10 bases between the two ends. CDR1 and CDR2 (germline): MNHNS, SASEGT. This CDR3 region has 13 residues. The CDR3 protein is CASSEAGDGGYTF. CDR3 in DNA: TGTGCCAGCAGTGAAGCAGGGGATGGAGGCTACACCTTC.

The chain joins TRBV6-6 to TRBJ2-7; D is uncertain. Germline V lookup: CDR1 MNHNY, CDR2 SVGAGI (reference sequence). The CDR3 runs 14 residues. V lost 5 bases and J 2 bases, leaving 13 bases between the germline ends. CDR3 sequence: CASSGSPRAYEQYF. Written as DNA, the CDR3 is TGTGCCAGCAGTGGCAGCCCTCGGGCCTACGAGCAGTACTTC.

The genes are TRBV6-5 and TRBJ1-1; D ambiguous. V was pared by 0 bases and J by 2 bases, with 10 bases between. CDR1 MNHEY and CDR2 SVGAGI come from the germline V gene. The CDR3 has 15 residues. As DNA, the CDR3 is TGTGCCAGCAGTTACTCGGTAAACAGCAACACTGAAGCTTTCTTT. This codes for CASSYSVNSNTEAFF.

This clone has only one observation. This sequence joins TRBV3-1 (or the pseudogene TRBV3-2) and TRBJ2-1; 13 bases agree with TRBD2. The CDR3 length is 17 residues. Germline loops: CDR1 LGHDT, CDR2 YNNKEL (reference sequence). The V gene end was trimmed by 1 base and the J gene end by 4 bases; junction bases not matched to a gene: 4. This CDR3 is CASSQATSGGTYNEQFF. The CDR3 region has the DNA TGTGCCAGCAGCCAAGCGACTAGCGGGGGGACGTACAATGAGCAGTTCTTC.

The rearrangement links TRBV3-1 (or the pseudogene TRBV3-2) to TRBJ1-4, with D maybe TRBD1 (5 bases). The CDR3 runs 15 residues. In germline, CDR1 is LGHDT, CDR2 YNNKEL (reference sequence). Trimming pared 4 bases from V and 6 bases from J, leaving 15 bases between. The DNA of the CDR3 is TGTGCCAGCAGCCCCGGGGGTGGGTTGGATGAAAAACTGTTTTTT. It codes for CASSPGGGLDEKLFF.

This chain links TRBV9 with TRBJ2-3; possibly TRBD2 for D (7 bases). This CDR3 is built from 16 residues. V lost 4 bases and J 4 bases, leaving 19 bases between the germline ends. Germline values: CDR1 SGDLS, CDR2 YYNGEE. CDR3 coding DNA: TGTGCCAGCAGCTTCCCCCCCGGGGGGCGCCCAGATACGCAGTATTTT. Its protein product is CASSFPPGGRPDTQYF.

J is TRBJ2-1 and V is TRBV11-3; 9 bases match TRBD1. CDR1 and CDR2 (germline): SGHNT, YENEEA. The length of the CDR3 is 15 residues. V trimming: 8 bases; J trimming: 7 bases; junction bases outside the gene matches: 12. The CDR3 DNA reads TGTGCCAGCGCCTTGACAGGGGGGTTTTCAAATGAGCAGTTCTTC. Translating gives CASALTGGFSNEQFF.

The V gene is TRBV6-5, the J gene TRBJ1-6; 7 nucleotides match TRBD1. The length of the CDR3 is 15 residues. Germline V gene sequence: CDR1 MNHEY, CDR2 SVGAGI. The V and J ends lost 6 bases and 7 bases, in that order; junction bases with no gene match: 9. The CDR3 nucleotides are TGTGCCAGCAGCTCGGACAGGACGGCGAATTCACCCCTCCACTTT. This encodes CASSSDRTANSPLHF.

V gene TRBV19 combines with J gene TRBJ1-2; D is perhaps TRBD1 (6 bases). Germline-derived CDR1 and CDR2 are LNHDA and SQIVND (reference sequence). CDR3 length equals 12 residues. Trimming removed 5 bases from V and 8 bases from J, with 12 bases in between. The CDR3 DNA is TGTGCCAGTAGTCTACAGGGTCTCGGCTACACCTTC. Its translation: CASSLQGLGYTF.

V gene TRBV27 combines with J gene TRBJ2-2; no firm D call. The CDR3 totals 13 residues. Trimming pared 7 bases from V and 6 bases from J, leaving 12 bases between. CDR1 MNHEY and CDR2 SMNVEV come from the germline V gene (reference sequence). In DNA form, the CDR3 reads TGTGCCAGCACGGGTTCTCGGTCCGGGGAGCTGTTTTTT. Its translation is CASTGSRSGELFF.

The J gene is TRBJ2-1, the V gene TRBV7-9, with TRBD2 matching 10 bases. This CDR3 comprises 15 residues. Unmatched junction bases numbered 3, after V lost 1 base and J lost 6 bases. Per germline, CDR1 SEHNR and CDR2 FQNEAQ (reference sequence). In DNA, the CDR3 is TGTGCCAGCAGCTTAGAGGGACTAGCGTCCAATGAGCAGTTCTTC. Translation gives CASSLEGLASNEQFF.

The chain carries TRBV25-1 and TRBJ1-2; D not certain. Per germline, CDR1 MGHDK and CDR2 SYGVNS. CDR3 size: 14 residues. The V end was cut by 3 bases, the J end by 4 bases, with 12 bases between. As DNA, the CDR3 is TGTGCCAGCAGTGATATGCAGCCTAGCTATGGCTACACCTTC. This gives the protein CASSDMQPSYGYTF.

This clone was seen once. The chain links TRBV30 to TRBJ1-1; possibly TRBD1 for D (5 bases). The germline gives CDR1 GTSNPN, CDR2 SVGIG (reference sequence). V lost 0 bases and J lost 8, with 13 bases in between. The CDR3 runs 13 residues. CDR3 residues: CAWSVSPKGEAFF. The DNA of the CDR3 is TGTGCCTGGAGTGTAAGTCCGAAGGGGGAAGCTTTCTTT.

This chain connects TRBV7-2 to TRBJ2-7, with TRBD2 matching 7 bases. V shed 5 bases and J 0 bases; nucleotides not matched to a gene: 10. From germline, CDR1 is SGHTA and CDR2 FQGNSA. The CDR3 length is 16 residues. CDR3 nucleotides: TGTGCCAGCAGCCCTAGGACGGGGGGAGGCTCCTACGAGCAGTACTTC. It is translated as CASSPRTGGGSYEQYF.

The chain joins TRBV24-1 to TRBJ1-2; possibly TRBD1 for D (6 bases). This CDR3 contains 14 residues. CDR1 and CDR2 from the germline V gene are KGHDR and SFDVKD. V lost 5 bases to trimming and J lost 3 bases, with 12 bases between them. This chain's CDR3 is CATSGGGLDYGYTF. The CDR3 DNA is TGTGCCACCAGTGGGGGGGGCTTGGACTATGGCTACACCTTC.

This rearrangement joins TRBV10-3 to TRBJ1-4, with D perhaps TRBD1 (5 bases). The CDR3 has 15 residues. Looked up from germline, CDR1 is ENHRY and CDR2 is SYGVKD. The V end lost 4 bases, the J end lost 5 bases, and 14 bases lay between the germline ends. CDR3 nucleotides: TGTGCCATCAGTGCTCGGGGGGAACCCAATGAAAAACTGTTTTTT. Translation: CAISARGEPNEKLFF.

The rearrangement uses TRBV7-9 and TRBJ2-7, with 7 bases lining up with TRBD1. CDR1 and CDR2 (germline): SEHNR, FQNEAQ (reference sequence). The CDR3 runs to 12 residues. J gave up 12 bases and V 5 bases, and 10 bases lay outside the gene matches. Written as DNA, the CDR3 is TGTGCCAGCAGCGTAGAGCTTGGGACAGTGTACTTC. Translating gives CASSVELGTVYF.

The genes are TRBV15 and TRBJ1-5; weak D call: TRBD1 (6 bases). The CDR3 runs to 16 residues. Trimming took 3 bases from V and 0 from J, leaving 12 bases between them. From germline, CDR1 is LNHNV and CDR2 YYDKDF (reference sequence). CDR3 loop: CATSRGTGHSNQPQHF. The CDR3 DNA is TGTGCCACCAGCAGGGGGACGGGACATAGCAATCAGCCCCAGCATTTT.

This chain connects TRBV30 to TRBJ1-4, with a possible D match to TRBD1 (6 bases). Germline CDR1 GTSNPN, CDR2 SVGIG (reference sequence). The CDR3 length is 15 residues. V lost 0 bases and J lost 7, with 15 bases in between. CDR3 amino acids: CAWSVAAGASEKLFF. In DNA form, the CDR3 reads TGTGCCTGGAGTGTGGCGGCAGGGGCAAGTGAAAAACTGTTTTTT.

The chain employs TRBV2 and TRBJ1-6, with 10 positions matching TRBD1. Germline values: CDR1 SNHLY, CDR2 FYNNEI. The J segment lost 6 bases and the V segment lost 4 bases, leaving 3 bases of the junction unmatched. This CDR3 contains 15 residues. The CDR3 sequence: CASSGDRGPNSPLHF. The CDR3, as DNA: TGTGCCAGCAGTGGAGACAGGGGGCCTAATTCACCCCTCCACTTT.

The V call is TRBV19, the J call TRBJ1-3; perhaps TRBD1 as D (5 bases). With 4 bases removed from V and 4 bases from J, the gap between germline ends came to 11 bases. The germline V gene has CDR1 LNHDA and CDR2 SQIVND (reference sequence). The length of the CDR3 is 14 residues. The CDR3 protein is CASSNQGAGNTIYF. In nucleotides, the CDR3 is TGTGCCAGTAGTAATCAAGGGGCGGGAAACACCATATATTTT.

V is TRBV4-1 and J is TRBJ2-3, with D perhaps TRBD1 (6 bases). The germline V and J ends were trimmed by 4 bases and 4 bases, with 12 bases remaining between them. CDR1 MGHRA and CDR2 YSYEKL come from the germline V gene. The CDR3 loop spans 14 amino acids. CDR3 amino acids: CASSRDNKADTQYF. CDR3 in DNA: TGCGCCAGCAGCCGGGACAATAAGGCAGATACGCAGTATTTT.

The chain is built from TRBV12-3 or TRBV12-4 and TRBJ1-4, with 7 nucleotides matching TRBD1. Germline trimming cut 3 bases from V and 16 bases from J; bases unmatched to any gene: 5. The length of the CDR3 is 11 residues. The CDR3 DNA reads as TGTGCCAGCAGTTTGGGACAGCGGCCGTTTTTT. Translating gives CASSLGQRPFF.

The chain joins TRBV4-2 to TRBJ2-1; TRBD2 matches 10 bases. The germline V gene has CDR1 LGHNA and CDR2 YNFKEQ. This CDR3 has 20 amino acids. V shed 3 bases and J 9 bases; nucleotides not matched to a gene: 23. For the CDR3, the DNA is TGTGCCAGCAGCCACCGGTTTGGAGCGGGGGGGCCTCAGGTCCGCATTGAGCAGTTCTTC. This codes for CASSHRFGAGGPQVRIEQFF.